What follows are 18 T cell receptor beta chains derived from one specimen sequenced in a study of blood T cells in healthy people across ages. Combining a sample-barcoded 5' primer with a J-beta primer mix, a second PCR ran for 7 to 11 cycles. TCRdb reprocessed the 5' RACE reads with MiXCR, giving one entry per CDR3 protein. Found here are 1.5 million to 2 million distinct CDR3 sequences, roughly 50% of them singletons; the top ten hold 2% to 2.5%. Specimen: blood. The receptors derive from a woman in her thirties or forties in good health.

This clonotype was counted only a few times. The chain recombines TRBV12-3 or TRBV12-4 with TRBJ2-5; 8 bases match TRBD2. Trimming at V came to 4 bases and at J to 8 bases, leaving 9 bases not matched to a gene. The CDR3 sequence is 14 residues long. Here the CDR3 DNA reads TGTGCCAGCAGTTCGCGGGGGGCGCAAGGAACCCAGTACTTC. Translated, it gives CASSSRGAQGTQYF.

Details on this clonotype: A much larger clone differs from this one at a single base, so this may be a read error. The chain links TRBV9 to TRBJ2-1; unclear D gene. CDR3 length equals 15 residues. The germline V gene has CDR1 SGDLS and CDR2 YYNGEE. The V end lost 0 bases, the J end lost 0 bases, and 7 bases lay between the germline ends. CDR3 protein: CASSVGWSSYNEQFF. The CDR3, as DNA: TGTGCCAGCAGCGTAGGCTGGAGCTCCTACAATGAGCAGTTCTTC.

This clonotype was observed a handful of times. V is TRBV27 and J is TRBJ1-2, with 9 positions matching TRBD1. CDR1 is MNHEY, CDR2 SMNVEV, per germline (reference sequence). J gave up 5 bases and V 6 bases, and 7 bases lay outside the gene matches. The CDR3 is 14 amino acids. The CDR3 here is CASRRGTGRYGYTF. DNA for the CDR3: TGTGCCAGCAGACGGGGGACAGGGAGATATGGCTACACCTTC.

This sequence joins TRBV24-1 and TRBJ2-1, with D perhaps matching TRBD1 or TRBD2 (5 bases each). V lost 11 bases and J 8 bases, leaving 18 bases between the germline ends. Germline loops: CDR1 KGHDR, CDR2 SFDVKD. The CDR3 covers 13 residues. The CDR3 spells CAIRGTGLHEQFF. CDR3 sequence (DNA): TGTGCCATCCGGGGCACGGGTCTGCATGAGCAGTTCTTC.

This chain connects TRBV4-2 to TRBJ1-6; a possible D gene is TRBD1 (6 bases). This CDR3 region has 16 residues. Trimming removed 3 bases from V and 10 bases from J, with 19 bases in between. Germline lookup yields CDR1 LGHNA and CDR2 YNFKEQ. In nucleotides, the CDR3 is TGTGCCAGCAGCCACCCTGCCCGGGACAAAGGCTCACCCCTCCACTTT. This encodes CASSHPARDKGSPLHF.

The V call is TRBV4-3, the J call TRBJ2-4, with D unresolved. V lost 0 bases and J 2 bases, leaving 14 bases between the germline ends. The CDR3 totals 17 residues. Germline V gene sequence: CDR1 LGHNA, CDR2 YSLEER. The CDR3 reads CASSQDDTAGSKNIQYF. CDR3 nucleotides: TGCGCCAGCAGCCAAGATGATACGGCTGGGTCCAAAAACATTCAGTACTTC.

This clonotype has only a few counts. The CDR3 nucleotides are TGTGCCAGCAGCTACGTCGCGGGACAGGGCTCCTACGAGCAGTACTTC. Translation gives CASSYVAGQGSYEQYF. The rearrangement uses TRBV7-9 and TRBJ2-7, with 9 positions matching TRBD1. Per the germline V gene, CDR1 is SEHNR and CDR2 is FQNEAQ (reference sequence). The CDR3 is made up of 16 amino acids. The V segment lost 4 bases and the J segment 0 bases; nucleotides outside the gene matches: 7.

CDR3 sequence reads: CSVEEGALNTEAFF. The CDR3 DNA reads TGCAGCGTTGAAGAGGGGGCGCTTAACACTGAAGCTTTCTTT. The V call is TRBV29-1, the J call TRBJ1-1, with D possibly matching TRBD1 (6 bases). In germline, CDR1 is SQVTM, CDR2 ANQGSEA. The CDR3 spans 14 residues. V gave up 0 bases and J gave up 2 bases, with 10 bases separating them.

The genes are TRBV20-1 and TRBJ1-5, with a tentative D call TRBD1 (6 bases). Trimming took 2 bases from V and 5 from J, leaving 19 bases between them. Germline CDR1 and CDR2: DFQATT and SNEGSKA (reference sequence). This CDR3 contains 16 residues. The CDR3 region has the DNA TGCAGTGCTAGATTCGAGGGCAGGGGTGCGGATCAGCCCCAGCATTTT. Amino acid sequence: CSARFEGRGADQPQHF.

V usage is TRBV7-6 and J usage is TRBJ2-4; 10 bases line up with TRBD1. The end of the DNA is better explained by TRBJ2-7, so the J call may be wrong. This CDR3 spans 16 amino acids. Germline CDR1 SGHVS, CDR2 FNYEAQ. The CDR3 here is CASSPPGDRGFYEQYF. The CDR3, as DNA: TGTGCCAGCAGCCCCCCGGGGGACAGGGGTTTTTACGAGCAGTACTTC.

This chain connects TRBV2 to TRBJ2-7, with D possibly being TRBD2 (6 bases). The CDR3 loop spans 11 amino acids. V gave up 7 bases and J gave up 10 bases, with 14 bases separating them. Germline V gene sequence: CDR1 SNHLY, CDR2 FYNNEI. The CDR3 DNA follows: TGTGCCAGCACGGGGGAAGAGTCCCAGTACTTC. Its protein is CASTGEESQYF.

Remarks on this clonotype: A much larger clone lies a single base off, so this may be a read error. The CDR3 protein is CSVSGVSGADVLTF. The CDR3 region has the DNA TGCAGCGTTTCTGGAGTCTCTGGGGCCGACGTCCTGACTTTC. V usage is TRBV29-1 and J usage is TRBJ2-6; possibly TRBD1 for D (5 bases). This CDR3 contains 14 residues. The V gene's germline CDR1 is SQVTM and CDR2 ANQGSEA. Full variable domain (missing parts from reference TRBV29-1 and TRBJ2-6): SAVISQKPSRDICQRGTSLTIQCQVDSQVTMMFWYRQQPGQSLTLIATANQGSEATYESGFVIDKFPISRPNLTFSTLTVSNMSPEDSSIYLCSVSGVSGADVLTFGAGSRLTVL.

The CDR3 DNA follows: TGTGCCAGCAGCTTAGAATCTTGGGCCCTTGGGTCCTACGAGCAGTACTTC. Translating it yields CASSLESWALGSYEQYF. V is TRBV7-6 and J is TRBJ2-4, with D unresolved. The J call could be wrong; TRBJ2-7 is a better fit for the DNA end. There are 17 residues in the CDR3. Germline V gives CDR1 SGHVS, CDR2 FNYEAQ.

This chain connects TRBV5-1 to TRBJ2-5; TRBD2 is a possible D gene (6 bases). Trimming removed 2 bases from V and 6 bases from J, with 17 bases in between. The CDR3 spans 15 residues. Germline V gene sequence: CDR1 SGHRS, CDR2 YFSETQ. As DNA, the CDR3 is TGCGCCAGCAGCTTAGCCCGGGGAGGTCTACAGACCCAGTACTTC. Translated, it gives CASSLARGGLQTQYF.

This chain links TRBV3-1 with TRBJ1-2; a possible D gene is TRBD1 (6 bases). Germline CDR1 is LGHDT and CDR2 is YNNKEL (reference sequence). Between the trimmed V and J ends, which lost 4 bases and 4 bases, there was a span of 16 bases. CDR3 length: 15 amino acids. This CDR3 is CASSRRDKALYGYTF. DNA for the CDR3: TGTGCCAGCAGCCGTCGGGACAAAGCCCTCTATGGCTACACCTTC.

The chain employs TRBV24-1 and TRBJ1-2; D is unresolved. The CDR3 has 12 residues. V was cut by 5 bases and J by 5 bases, with 8 bases left in between. Germline assignment: CDR1 KGHDR and CDR2 SFDVKD. The CDR3 coding sequence is TGTGCCACCAGTGCGGTCGGGTATGGCTACACCTTC. This gives the protein CATSAVGYGYTF.

This chain links TRBV29-1 with TRBJ1-5; TRBD1 aligns across 7 bases. The CDR3 has 13 amino acids. The germline V gene encodes CDR1 SQVTM and CDR2 ANQGSEA. J was trimmed by 7 bases and V by 3 bases; bases with no gene match: 6. CDR3 amino acids: CSVETGLNQPQHF. The CDR3 DNA is TGCAGCGTTGAGACAGGGCTAAACCAGCCCCAGCATTTT.

The chain couples TRBV7-9 to TRBJ2-3; TRBD1 is a possible D gene (5 bases). This CDR3 contains 17 residues. V was trimmed by 5 bases and J by 0 bases, leaving 18 bases between them. In germline, CDR1 is SEHNR, CDR2 FQNEAQ (reference sequence). In DNA, the CDR3 is TGTGCCAGCAGCCCATACGTGGACACCCTTAGCACAGATACGCAGTATTTT. This codes for CASSPYVDTLSTDTQYF.